This T cell receptor (beta chain) is from a study of OX40 agonist ivuxolimab in advanced cancers. Study details: Patient treatment consisted of intravenous ivuxolimab administration every 2 weeks at 0.01 to 10 mg/kg. A partial response was reached by three patients: one with hepatocellular carcinoma and two with cutaneous melanoma.

Germline V gives CDR1 SGHTA, CDR2 FQGNSA. The length of the CDR3 is 15 residues. Trimming shortened V by 5 bases and J by 4 bases, and 15 bases separated the two germline ends. Study conclusions and caveats: A proportion of nonresponders additionally exhibited low normalized T-cell clonal expansion.

About this clone itself: Its target is not known.

The protocol was immunoSEQ multiplex PCR, while the TCRdb copy is restricted to in-frame clones and leaves out a portion. This table has around 71,000 clones, 75% to 85% appearing once. The source was CD4+ or CD8+ T cells sorted from blood, collected in a trial of the OX40 agonist ivuxolimab. The clonotype originates from an adult with an advanced solid tumor such as melanoma, head and neck, liver or kidney cancer. The chain uses TRBV7-2 and TRBJ2-1; D is perhaps TRBD1 or TRBD2 (5 bases each). The CDR3 here is CASSPPGTVYNEQFF. The DNA of the CDR3 is TGTGCCAGCAGCCCCCCAGGGACGGTATACAATGAGCAGTTCTTC.